Sequencing of this T cell receptor (beta chain) was carried out in a study of monozygotic twins with cystic fibrosis. Findings and caveats of the study: Monozygotic CF twin pairs shared significantly more nucleotide-identical clonotypes than unrelated CF individuals did.

Clones were read by immunoSEQ multiplex PCR, and TCRdb kept only the in-frame ones, dropping some. The table records tens of thousands of clones, about 97% of them present only once. To note about this clone: Its antigen is as yet unknown.

There are 14 residues in the CDR3. The V end lost 6 bases, the J end lost 2 bases, and 11 bases lay between the germline ends. Germline lookup yields CDR1 SNHLY and CDR2 FYNNEI. Input material: blood. The clonotype was recovered from a girl aged 5-17 years with cystic fibrosis. V and J are TRBV2 and TRBJ1-5; D is unclear. The chain's CDR3 is CASSRRGGNQPQHF. The CDR3 nucleotides read TGTGCCAGCAGCCGACGTGGGGGCAATCAGCCCCAGCATTTT.